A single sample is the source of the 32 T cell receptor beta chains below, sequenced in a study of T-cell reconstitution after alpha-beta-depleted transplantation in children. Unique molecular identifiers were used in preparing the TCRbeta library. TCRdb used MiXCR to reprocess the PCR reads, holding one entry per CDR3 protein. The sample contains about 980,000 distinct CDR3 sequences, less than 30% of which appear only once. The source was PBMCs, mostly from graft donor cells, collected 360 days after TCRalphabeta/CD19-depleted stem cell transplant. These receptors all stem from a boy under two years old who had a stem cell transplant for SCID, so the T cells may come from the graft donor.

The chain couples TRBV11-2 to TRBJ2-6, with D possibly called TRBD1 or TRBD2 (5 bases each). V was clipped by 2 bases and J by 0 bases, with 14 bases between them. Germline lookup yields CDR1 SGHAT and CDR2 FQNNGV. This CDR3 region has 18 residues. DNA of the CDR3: TGTGCCAGCAGCTTACACCAGGGACGGAGCTCTGGGGCCAACGTCCTGACTTTC. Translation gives CASSLHQGRSSGANVLTF.

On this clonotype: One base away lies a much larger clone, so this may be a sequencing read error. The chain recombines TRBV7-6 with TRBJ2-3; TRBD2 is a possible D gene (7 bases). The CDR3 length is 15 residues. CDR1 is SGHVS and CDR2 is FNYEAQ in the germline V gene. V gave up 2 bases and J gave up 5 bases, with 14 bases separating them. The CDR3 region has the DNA TGTGCCAGCAGCTTAAGAGGGGGGGCCGGAGATACGCAGTATTTT. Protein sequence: CASSLRGGAGDTQYF.

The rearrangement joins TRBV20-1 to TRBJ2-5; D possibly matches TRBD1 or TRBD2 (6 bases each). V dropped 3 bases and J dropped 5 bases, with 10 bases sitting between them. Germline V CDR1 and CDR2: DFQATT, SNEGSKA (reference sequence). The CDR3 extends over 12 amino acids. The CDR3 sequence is CSASNGGETQYF. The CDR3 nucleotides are TGCAGTGCTAGTAACGGGGGCGAGACCCAGTACTTC.

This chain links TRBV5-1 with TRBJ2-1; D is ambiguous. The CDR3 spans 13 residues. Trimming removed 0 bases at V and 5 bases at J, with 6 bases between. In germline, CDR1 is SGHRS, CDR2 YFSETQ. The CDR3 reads CASSLVANNEQFF. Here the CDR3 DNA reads TGCGCCAGCAGCTTGGTCGCAAACAATGAGCAGTTCTTC.

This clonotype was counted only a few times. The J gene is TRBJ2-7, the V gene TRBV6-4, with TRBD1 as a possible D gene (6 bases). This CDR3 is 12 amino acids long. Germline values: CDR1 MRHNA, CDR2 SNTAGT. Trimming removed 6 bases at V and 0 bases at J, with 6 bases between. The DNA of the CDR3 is TGTGCCAGCAGGGGACACTCCTACGAGCAGTACTTC. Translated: CASRGHSYEQYF.

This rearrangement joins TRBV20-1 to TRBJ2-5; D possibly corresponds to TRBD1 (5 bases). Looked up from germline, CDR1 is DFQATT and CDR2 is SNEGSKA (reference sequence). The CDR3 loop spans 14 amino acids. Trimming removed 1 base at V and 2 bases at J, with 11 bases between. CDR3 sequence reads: CSARVDRLQETQYF. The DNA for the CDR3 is TGCAGTGCTAGAGTAGACAGACTTCAAGAGACCCAGTACTTC.

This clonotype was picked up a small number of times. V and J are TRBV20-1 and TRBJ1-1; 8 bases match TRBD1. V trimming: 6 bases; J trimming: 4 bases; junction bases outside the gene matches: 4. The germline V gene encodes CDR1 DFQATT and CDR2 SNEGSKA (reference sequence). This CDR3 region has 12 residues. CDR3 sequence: CSAATGVTEAFF. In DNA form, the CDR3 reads TGCAGTGCCGCGACAGGGGTCACTGAAGCTTTCTTT.

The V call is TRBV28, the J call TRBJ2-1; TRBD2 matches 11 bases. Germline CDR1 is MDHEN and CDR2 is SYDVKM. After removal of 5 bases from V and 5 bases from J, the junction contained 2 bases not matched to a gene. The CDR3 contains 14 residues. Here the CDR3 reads CASSPSGGNNEQFF. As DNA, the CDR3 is TGTGCCAGCAGTCCTAGCGGGGGGAACAATGAGCAGTTCTTC.

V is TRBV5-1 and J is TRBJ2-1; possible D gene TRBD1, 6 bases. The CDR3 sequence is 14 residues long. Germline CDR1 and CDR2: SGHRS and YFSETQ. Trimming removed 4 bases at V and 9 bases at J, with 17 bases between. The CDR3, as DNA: TGCGCCAGCAGCCGCGATGGACAGCGCCTTGAGCAGTTCTTC. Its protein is CASSRDGQRLEQFF.

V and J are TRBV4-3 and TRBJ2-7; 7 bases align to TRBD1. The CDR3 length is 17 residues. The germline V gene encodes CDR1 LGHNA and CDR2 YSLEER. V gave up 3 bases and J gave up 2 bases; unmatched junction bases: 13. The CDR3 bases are TGCGCCAGCAGCCATTCGCCCGACAGGGATCTTCCCTACGAGCAGTACTTC. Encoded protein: CASSHSPDRDLPYEQYF.

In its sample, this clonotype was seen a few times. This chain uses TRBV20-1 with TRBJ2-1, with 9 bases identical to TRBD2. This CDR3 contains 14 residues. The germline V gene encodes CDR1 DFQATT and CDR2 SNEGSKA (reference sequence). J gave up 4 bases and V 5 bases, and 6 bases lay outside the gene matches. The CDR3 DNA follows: TGCAGTGCTTTAGGCGGGGGGGGTTACAATGAGCAGTTCTTC. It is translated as CSALGGGGYNEQFF.

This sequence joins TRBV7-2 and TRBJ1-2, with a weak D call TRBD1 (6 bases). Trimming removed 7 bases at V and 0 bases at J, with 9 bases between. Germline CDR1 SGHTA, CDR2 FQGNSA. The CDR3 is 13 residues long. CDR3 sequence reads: CASTTGANYGYTF. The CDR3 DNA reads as TGTGCCAGCACGACAGGAGCTAACTATGGCTACACCTTC. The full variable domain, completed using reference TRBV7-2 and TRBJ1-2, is GAGVSQSPSNKVTEKGKDVELRCDPISGHTALYWYRQSLGQGLEFLIYFQGNSAPDKSGLPSDRFSAERTGGSVSTLTIQRTQQEDSAVYLCASTTGANYGYTFGSGTRLTVV.

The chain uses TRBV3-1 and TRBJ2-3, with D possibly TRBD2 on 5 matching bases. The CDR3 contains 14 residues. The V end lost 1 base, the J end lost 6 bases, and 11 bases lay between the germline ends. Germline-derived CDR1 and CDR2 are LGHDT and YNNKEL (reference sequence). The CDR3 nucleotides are TGTGCCAGCAGCCAAGCTTCTAGCTCCGATACGCAGTATTTT. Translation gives CASSQASSSDTQYF.

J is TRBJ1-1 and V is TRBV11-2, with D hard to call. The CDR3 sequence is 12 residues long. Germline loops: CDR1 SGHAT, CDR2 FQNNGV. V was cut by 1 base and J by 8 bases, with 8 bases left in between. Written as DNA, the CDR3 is TGTGCCAGCAGCTTAGGGAGGGAGGAAGCTTTCTTT. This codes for CASSLGREEAFF.

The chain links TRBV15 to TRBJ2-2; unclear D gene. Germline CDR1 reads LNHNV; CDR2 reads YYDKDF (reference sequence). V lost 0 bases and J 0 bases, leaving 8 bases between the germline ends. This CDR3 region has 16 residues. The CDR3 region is CATSREKAANTGELFF. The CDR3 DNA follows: TGTGCCACCAGCAGAGAGAAGGCTGCGAACACCGGGGAGCTGTTTTTT.

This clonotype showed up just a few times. The CDR3 nucleotides read TGTGCCAGCAGCCCCACTAGCGGGGTTTACGAGCAGTACTTC. Protein: CASSPTSGVYEQYF. The genes are TRBV12-3 or TRBV12-4 and TRBJ2-7; TRBD2 aligns across 10 bases. The CDR3 spans 14 residues. J gave up 4 bases and V 6 bases, and 6 bases lay outside the gene matches.

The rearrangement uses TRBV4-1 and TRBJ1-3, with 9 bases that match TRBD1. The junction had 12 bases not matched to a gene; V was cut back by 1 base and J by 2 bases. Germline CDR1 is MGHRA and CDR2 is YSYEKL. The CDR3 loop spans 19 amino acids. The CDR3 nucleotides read TGCGCCAGCAGCCAAGGCCCTCCGGGACAGGGAATCCCTGGAAACACCATATATTTT. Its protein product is CASSQGPPGQGIPGNTIYF.

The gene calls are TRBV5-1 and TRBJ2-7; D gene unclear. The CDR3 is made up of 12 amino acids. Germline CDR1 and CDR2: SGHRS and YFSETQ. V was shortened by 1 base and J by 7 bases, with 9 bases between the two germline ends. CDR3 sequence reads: CASSLTRWEQYF. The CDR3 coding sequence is TGCGCCAGCAGCTTGACCCGTTGGGAGCAGTACTTC.

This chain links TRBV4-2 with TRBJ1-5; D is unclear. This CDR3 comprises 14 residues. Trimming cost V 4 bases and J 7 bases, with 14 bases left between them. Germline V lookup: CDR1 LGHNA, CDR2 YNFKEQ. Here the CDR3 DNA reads TGTGCCAGCAGCCCTCAAGACCTTTCACAGCCCCAGCATTTT. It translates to CASSPQDLSQPQHF.

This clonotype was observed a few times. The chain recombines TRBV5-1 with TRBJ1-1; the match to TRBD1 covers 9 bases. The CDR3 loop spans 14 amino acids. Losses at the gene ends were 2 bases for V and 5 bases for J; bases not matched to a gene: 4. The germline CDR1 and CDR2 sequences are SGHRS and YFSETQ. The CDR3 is CASSFTGGSTEAFF. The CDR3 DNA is TGCGCCAGCAGCTTTACAGGGGGCAGTACTGAAGCTTTCTTT.

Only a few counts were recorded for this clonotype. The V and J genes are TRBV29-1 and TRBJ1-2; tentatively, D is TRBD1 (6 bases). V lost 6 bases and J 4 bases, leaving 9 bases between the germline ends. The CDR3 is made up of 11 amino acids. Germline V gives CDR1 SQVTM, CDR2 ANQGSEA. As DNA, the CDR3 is TGCAGCGTCGGACAGAGCTATGGCTACACCTTC. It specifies CSVGQSYGYTF. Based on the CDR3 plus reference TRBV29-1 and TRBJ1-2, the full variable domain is SAVISQKPSRDICQRGTSLTIQCQVDSQVTMMFWYRQQPGQSLTLIATANQGSEATYESGFVIDKFPISRPNLTFSTLTVSNMSPEDSSIYLCSVGQSYGYTFGSGTRLTVV.

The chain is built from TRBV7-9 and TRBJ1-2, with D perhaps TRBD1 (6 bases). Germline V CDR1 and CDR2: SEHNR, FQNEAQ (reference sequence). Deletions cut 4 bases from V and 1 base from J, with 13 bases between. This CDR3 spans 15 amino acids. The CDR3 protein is CASSSVDRFNYGYTF. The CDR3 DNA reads TGTGCCAGCAGCTCAGTGGACAGATTTAACTATGGCTACACCTTC.

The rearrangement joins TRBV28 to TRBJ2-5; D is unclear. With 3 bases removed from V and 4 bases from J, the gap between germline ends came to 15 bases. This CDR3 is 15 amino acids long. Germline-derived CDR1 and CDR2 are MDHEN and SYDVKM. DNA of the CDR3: TGTGCCAGCAGTTTTCGCCGTCCCGTCGGAGAGACCCAGTACTTC. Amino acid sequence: CASSFRRPVGETQYF.

CDR3 sequence reads: CASSLAPGYSGANVLTF. The DNA for the CDR3 is TGCGCCAGCAGCTTGGCCCCAGGATACTCTGGGGCCAACGTCCTGACTTTC. The V call is TRBV5-1, the J call TRBJ2-6; no definite D call. Per germline, CDR1 SGHRS and CDR2 YFSETQ. The V end lost 0 bases, the J end lost 0 bases, and 10 bases lay between the germline ends. CDR3 length: 17 residues.

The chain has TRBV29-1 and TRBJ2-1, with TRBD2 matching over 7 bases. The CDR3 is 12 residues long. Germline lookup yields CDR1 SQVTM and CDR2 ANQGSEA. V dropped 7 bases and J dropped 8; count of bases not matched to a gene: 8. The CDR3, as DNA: TGCAGCGGGGAGGGCCTGAGCGATGAGCAGTTCTTC. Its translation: CSGEGLSDEQFF.

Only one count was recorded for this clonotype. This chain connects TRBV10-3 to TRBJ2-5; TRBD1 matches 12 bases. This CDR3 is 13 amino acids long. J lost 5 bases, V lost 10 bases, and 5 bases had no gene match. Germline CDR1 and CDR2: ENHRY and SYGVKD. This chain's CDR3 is CATGTGGAETQYF. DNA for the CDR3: TGTGCCACCGGGACAGGGGGCGCGGAGACCCAGTACTTC.

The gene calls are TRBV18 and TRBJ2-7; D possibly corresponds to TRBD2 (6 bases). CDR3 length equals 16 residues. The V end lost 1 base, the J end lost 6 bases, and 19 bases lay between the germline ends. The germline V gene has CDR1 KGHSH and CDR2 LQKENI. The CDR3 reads CASSPLPRGGGSEQYF. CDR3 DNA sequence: TGTGCCAGCTCACCACTTCCCCGGGGAGGAGGATCCGAGCAGTACTTC.

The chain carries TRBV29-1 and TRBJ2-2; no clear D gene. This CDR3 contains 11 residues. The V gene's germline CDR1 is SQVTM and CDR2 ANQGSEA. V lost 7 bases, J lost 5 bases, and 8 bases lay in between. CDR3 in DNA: TGCAGCGCCCACTATACCGGGGAGCTGTTTTTT. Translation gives CSAHYTGELFF.

CDR3 in amino acids: CASSQIRSPGDIQYF. CDR3 in DNA: TGCGCCAGCAGCCAAATCCGGTCGCCCGGGGACATTCAGTACTTC. The chain has TRBV4-1 and TRBJ2-4, with a possible D match to TRBD2 (5 bases). CDR1 MGHRA and CDR2 YSYEKL come from the germline V gene. V was trimmed by 2 bases and J by 8 bases, leaving 16 bases between them. This CDR3 region has 15 residues.

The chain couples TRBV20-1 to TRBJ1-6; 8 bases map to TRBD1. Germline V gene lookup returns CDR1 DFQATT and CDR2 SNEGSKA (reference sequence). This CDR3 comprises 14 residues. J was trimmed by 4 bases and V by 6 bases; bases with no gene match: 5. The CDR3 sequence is CSALDRGYNSPLHF. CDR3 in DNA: TGCAGTGCCCTTGACAGGGGATATAATTCACCCCTCCACTTT.

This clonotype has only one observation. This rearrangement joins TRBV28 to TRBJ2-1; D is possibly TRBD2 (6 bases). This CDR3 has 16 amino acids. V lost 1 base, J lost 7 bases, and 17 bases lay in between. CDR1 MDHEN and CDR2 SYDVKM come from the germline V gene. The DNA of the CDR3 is TGTGCCAGCAGTTTATCGCTTTGGGGGGAAAATAATGAGCAGTTCTTC. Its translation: CASSLSLWGENNEQFF.

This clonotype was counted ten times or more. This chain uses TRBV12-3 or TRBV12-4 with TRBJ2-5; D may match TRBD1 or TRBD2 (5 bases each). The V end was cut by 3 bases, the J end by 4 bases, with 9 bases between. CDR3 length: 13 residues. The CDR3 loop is CASSLSGPETQYF. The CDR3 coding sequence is TGTGCCAGCAGTTTGTCGGGACCAGAGACCCAGTACTTC.